One and the same sample provided the 2 T cell receptor beta chains below, sequenced in a study of T cell responses to AZD1222 COVID-19 vaccine. The assay was immunoSEQ multiplex PCR, and TCRdb's table has in-frame clones only and misses some. The data contain 120,000 to 150,000 clones, just over 85% of them singletons. This specimen was peripheral blood, taken 28 days after the second AZD1222 dose. These receptors came from an adult who received the AZD1222 COVID-19 vaccine.

This clone was picked up a small number of times. The chain carries TRBV28 and TRBJ1-4; D not resolved. V gave up 4 bases and J gave up 13 bases, with 19 bases separating them. The germline CDR1 and CDR2 sequences are MDHEN and SYDVKM. The CDR3 is made up of 14 amino acids. Written as DNA, the CDR3 is TGTGCCAGCAGTTCGACGATCTCCCCGGCTAGACTGTTTTTT. It is translated as CASSSTISPARLFF. The full variable domain, completed using reference TRBV28 and TRBJ1-4, is DVKVTQSSRYLVKRTGEKVFLECVQDMDHENMFWYRQDPGLGLRLIYFSYDVKMKEKGDIPEGYSVSREKKERFSLILESASTNQTSMYLCASSSTISPARLFFGSGTQLSVL.

This rearrangement joins TRBV28 to TRBJ2-2, with TRBD1 identical over 12 bases. This CDR3 contains 18 residues. The J segment lost 7 bases and the V segment lost 6 bases, leaving 15 bases of the junction unmatched. CDR1 and CDR2 from the germline V gene are MDHEN and SYDVKM. CDR3 in amino acids: CASRLILGGDRGRGELFF. The CDR3 DNA reads as TGTGCCAGCAGACTTATTCTGGGTGGGGACAGGGGGCGCGGGGAGCTGTTTTTT.